These 28 T cell receptor beta chains originate from one sample sequenced in a study of OX40 agonist ivuxolimab in advanced cancers. The data were produced by immunoSEQ multiplex PCR, yet TCRdb's version contains in-frame clones alone and is incomplete. The table lists roughly 32,000 clones, approximately 89% of them singletons. The sequencing used CD4+ or CD8+ T cells sorted from blood, collected in a trial of the OX40 agonist ivuxolimab. Receptors originate from an adult with an advanced solid tumor such as melanoma, head and neck, liver or kidney cancer.

The genes are TRBV7-9 and TRBJ2-3; 8 bases line up with TRBD2. Germline lookup yields CDR1 SEHNR and CDR2 FQNEAQ (reference sequence). J was trimmed by 2 bases and V by 2 bases; bases with no gene match: 12. The CDR3 contains 18 residues. Here the CDR3 DNA reads TGTGCCAGCAGCTTATGGGGGGTACTAGCGGAATACACAGATACGCAGTATTTT. Translating it yields CASSLWGVLAEYTDTQYF. The entire variable domain, with the rest obtained from reference TRBV7-9 and TRBJ2-3, is as follows: DTGVSQNPRHKITKRGQNVTFRCDPISEHNRLYWYRQTLGQGPEFLTYFQNEAQLEKSRLLSDRFSAERPKGSFSTLEIQRTEQGDSAMYLCASSLWGVLAEYTDTQYFGPGTRLTVL.

This clone appeared a single time. This rearrangement joins TRBV7-6 to TRBJ2-7; D not resolved. The CDR3 is 15 amino acids. V was cut by 1 base and J by 4 bases, with 14 bases left in between. Germline CDR1 SGHVS, CDR2 FNYEAQ. This CDR3 is CASSLGQSLLYEQYF. CDR3 nucleotides: TGTGCCAGCAGCTTAGGGCAAAGCTTACTATACGAGCAGTACTTC.

V usage is TRBV28 and J usage is TRBJ2-3, with 9 bases matching TRBD2. Trimming at V came to 6 bases and at J to 0 bases, leaving 10 bases not matched to a gene. CDR3 size: 17 residues. Germline-derived CDR1 and CDR2 are MDHEN and SYDVKM. The CDR3 protein is CASSSQLAGTSTDTQYF. For the CDR3, the DNA is TGTGCCAGCAGCTCCCAACTAGCGGGTACTAGCACAGATACGCAGTATTTT.

The gene calls are TRBV7-9 and TRBJ1-4; 8 bases align to TRBD1. The V and J ends lost 5 bases and 6 bases, in that order; junction bases with no gene match: 8. Per germline, CDR1 SEHNR and CDR2 FQNEAQ (reference sequence). CDR3 length equals 15 residues. The CDR3 loop reads CASSTPGGADEKLFF. The DNA of the CDR3 is TGTGCCAGCAGCACCCCAGGGGGCGCAGATGAAAAACTGTTTTTT.

The chain is built from TRBV28 and TRBJ2-7; D ambiguous. The V gene lost 6 bases and the J gene lost 0 bases, with 18 bases spanning the gap. Germline CDR1 MDHEN, CDR2 SYDVKM. This CDR3 comprises 16 residues. In nucleotides, the CDR3 is TGTGCCAGCAGCCCTCAATTTGACCATAGCTCCTACGAGCAGTACTTC. Translation: CASSPQFDHSSYEQYF.

The J gene is TRBJ2-5, the V gene TRBV28; D is unresolved. This CDR3 comprises 15 residues. Germline V CDR1 and CDR2: MDHEN, SYDVKM. V was shortened by 5 bases and J by 5 bases, with 18 bases between the two germline ends. The CDR3 spells CASSTPNSNLETQYF. CDR3 in DNA: TGTGCCAGCAGTACCCCGAACTCGAATCTGGAGACCCAGTACTTC.

This chain connects TRBV14 to TRBJ1-2, with TRBD1 identical over 9 bases. Germline V gene lookup returns CDR1 SGHDN and CDR2 FVKESK. CDR3 length equals 14 residues. V lost 4 bases, J lost 5 bases, and 5 bases stayed unmatched. CDR3 region: CASSLGQGYYGYTF. CDR3 bases: TGTGCCAGCAGCCTCGGACAGGGGTATTATGGCTACACCTTC.

This chain connects TRBV14 to TRBJ2-2; D gene ambiguous. CDR1 and CDR2 from the germline V gene are SGHDN and FVKESK. V was trimmed by 1 base and J by 5 bases, leaving 8 bases between them. This CDR3 has 14 residues. DNA for the CDR3: TGTGCCAGCAGCCAAGGTGTGAAAACCGGGGAGCTGTTTTTT. This gives the protein CASSQGVKTGELFF.

The CDR3 region has the DNA TGTGCCAGCAGCTTTCCCAGGGACCAAGCTTTCTTT. This translates into CASSFPRDQAFF. The rearrangement joins TRBV7-9 to TRBJ1-1; TRBD1 is a possible D gene (5 bases). Trimming took 3 bases from V and 9 from J, leaving 11 bases between them. CDR3 length: 12 amino acids. Looked up from germline, CDR1 is SEHNR and CDR2 is FQNEAQ (reference sequence).

The V gene is TRBV28, the J gene TRBJ1-5, with TRBD1 as a possible D gene (5 bases). The CDR3 is made up of 17 amino acids. The germline gives CDR1 MDHEN, CDR2 SYDVKM. Deletions cut 3 bases from V and 1 base from J, with 16 bases between. DNA for the CDR3: TGTGCCAGCAGTTTTAGTCAGGAAGGGGTCAGCAATCAGCCCCAGCATTTT. Protein sequence: CASSFSQEGVSNQPQHF.

The J gene is TRBJ2-7, the V gene TRBV2; 9 nucleotides line up with TRBD1. V was clipped by 10 bases and J by 5 bases; unmatched bases: 6. Per the germline V gene, CDR1 is SNHLY and CDR2 is FYNNEI. This CDR3 spans 12 amino acids. The CDR3 sequence is CATTGQGNEQYF. As DNA, the CDR3 is TGTGCCACAACAGGACAGGGGAACGAGCAGTACTTC.

The chain uses TRBV4-2 and TRBJ2-1, with 8 positions matching TRBD2. This CDR3 has 16 residues. Germline CDR1 reads LGHNA; CDR2 reads YNFKEQ. The trim removed 0 bases at V and 6 bases at J, leaving 7 bases unmatched. The CDR3 nucleotides read TGTGCCAGCAGCCAAGATCGACTAGCGTGGGTCAATGAGCAGTTCTTC. Translated, it gives CASSQDRLAWVNEQFF.

J is TRBJ2-7 and V is TRBV19; D not resolved. Germline V gene lookup returns CDR1 LNHDA and CDR2 SQIVND (reference sequence). Trimming stripped 3 bases from V and 5 bases from J, with 11 bases between. The CDR3 spans 13 residues. CDR3 DNA: TGTGCCAGTAGTATCGCTAGTAACCACGAGCAGTACTTC. This encodes CASSIASNHEQYF.

This clone was seen a handful of times. The chain is built from TRBV6-1 and TRBJ1-1; no clear D gene. Germline values: CDR1 MNHNS, CDR2 SASEGT. The V gene lost 4 bases and the J gene lost 4 bases, with 13 bases spanning the gap. CDR3 length: 14 amino acids. DNA of the CDR3: TGTGCCAGCAGTGTGACACCATTTGGCACTGAAGCTTTCTTT. It yields the protein CASSVTPFGTEAFF.

V and J are TRBV28 and TRBJ2-7; D perhaps matches TRBD1 (6 bases). Trimming took off 6 bases at V and 7 bases at J, with 22 bases between the two ends. The CDR3 runs to 15 residues. The V gene's germline CDR1 is MDHEN and CDR2 SYDVKM. CDR3 DNA: TGTGCCAGCAGAAGCCCGTCGGGACACCTAGGGGAGCAGTACTTC. Translating gives CASRSPSGHLGEQYF.

The rearrangement uses TRBV7-9 and TRBJ1-1, with D possibly being TRBD1 (6 bases). This CDR3 has 16 amino acids. V lost 1 base to trimming and J lost 0 bases, with 12 bases between them. CDR1 is SEHNR and CDR2 is FQNEAQ in the germline V gene (reference sequence). The CDR3 protein is CASSLGGRGLNTEAFF. The CDR3 coding sequence is TGTGCCAGCAGCTTAGGGGGTAGGGGGTTGAACACTGAAGCTTTCTTT.

A word on this clone: Compared with germline, one end of the junction differs, possibly owing to a read error. This chain links TRBV28 with TRBJ2-5; D remains ambiguous. CDR3 length: 14 amino acids. The germline V gene encodes CDR1 MDHEN and CDR2 SYDVKM. The CDR3 coding sequence is TGTGCCAGCAGTTTAGAGGAGTTACAAGAGGCCCAGTACTTC. Amino acids: CASSLEELQEAQYF.

The chain links TRBV7-3 to TRBJ1-5, with D uncertain. V lost 2 bases to trimming and J lost 3 bases, with 5 bases between them. CDR1 is SGHTA, CDR2 FQGTGA, per germline. This CDR3 comprises 13 residues. CDR3 loop: CASSLFPNQPQHF. The CDR3 bases are TGTGCCAGCAGCTTATTCCCCAATCAGCCCCAGCATTTT.

The chain has TRBV7-6 and TRBJ2-1; TRBD2 matches at 7 bases. Per germline, CDR1 SGHVS and CDR2 FNYEAQ. CDR3 length equals 14 residues. Trimming cost V 1 base and J 5 bases; bases outside gene matches: 2. CDR3 DNA: TGTGCCAGCAGCTTAGTTCGGGGGGACAATGAGCAGTTCTTC. Amino acid sequence: CASSLVRGDNEQFF.

The V and J genes are TRBV20-1 and TRBJ2-4; D not resolved. Per the germline V gene, CDR1 is DFQATT and CDR2 is SNEGSKA (reference sequence). CDR3 size: 11 residues. CDR3 DNA sequence: TGCCTGGCCACGGACAAAAACATTCAGTACTTC. Protein sequence: CLATDKNIQYF.

The V and J genes are TRBV15 and TRBJ2-7; D may correspond to TRBD1 or TRBD2 (5 bases each). The CDR3 runs to 12 residues. Trimming removed 3 bases from V and 4 bases from J, with 7 bases in between. CDR1 is LNHNV, CDR2 YYDKDF, per germline (reference sequence). CDR3 DNA: TGTGCCACCAGCAGCGGGGCGTACGAGCAGTACTTC. This sequence encodes CATSSGAYEQYF.

V is TRBV7-9 and J is TRBJ2-3; D remains unclear. Trimming left V 3 bases short and J 3 bases short, with 7 bases between. This CDR3 spans 13 amino acids. CDR1 and CDR2 from the germline V gene are SEHNR and FQNEAQ (reference sequence). The chain's CDR3 is CASSFPVTDTQYF. As DNA, the CDR3 is TGTGCCAGCAGCTTTCCCGTGACAGATACGCAGTATTTT.

The chain couples TRBV28 to TRBJ1-1; D may be TRBD1 (6 bases). The length of the CDR3 is 12 residues. Trimming took 3 bases from V and 13 from J, leaving 15 bases between them. Germline V CDR1 and CDR2: MDHEN, SYDVKM. CDR3 sequence (DNA): TGTGCCAGCAGTTTCCCGGGACACGGGTTTTTCTTT. Its translation is CASSFPGHGFFF.

J is TRBJ1-1 and V is TRBV7-9; 9 nucleotides agree with TRBD1. Looked up from germline, CDR1 is SEHNR and CDR2 is FQNEAQ (reference sequence). Trimming at V came to 5 bases and at J to 11 bases, leaving 12 bases not matched to a gene. The length of the CDR3 is 14 residues. CDR3 DNA: TGTGCCAGCAGCCCGGGACAGGGATTCACCGTGGCTTTCTTT. It yields the protein CASSPGQGFTVAFF.

This chain links TRBV2 with TRBJ2-1; TRBD2 matches at 7 bases. The junction had 15 bases not matched to a gene; V was cut back by 0 bases and J by 4 bases. Germline CDR1 reads SNHLY; CDR2 reads FYNNEI. This CDR3 has 19 amino acids. This CDR3 reads CASSEAGGLSSAPYNEQFF. DNA of the CDR3: TGTGCCAGCAGTGAAGCGGGGGGGTTAAGTTCCGCTCCTTACAATGAGCAGTTCTTC.

The genes are TRBV28 and TRBJ1-5; TRBD1 matches at 8 bases. The V gene end was trimmed by 6 bases and the J gene end by 5 bases; junction bases not matched to a gene: 6. The CDR3 runs 14 residues. Germline CDR1 and CDR2: MDHEN and SYDVKM. The CDR3 loop is CASRSARGHQPQHF. The DNA for the CDR3 is TGTGCCAGCAGAAGCGCCAGGGGGCATCAGCCCCAGCATTTT.

CDR3 sequence: CASSDGGGTDTQYF. For the CDR3, the DNA is TGTGCCAGCAGCGATGGGGGGGGCACAGATACGCAGTATTTT. The chain has TRBV4-2 and TRBJ2-3, with TRBD2 identical over 7 bases. The junction had 3 bases not matched to a gene; V was cut back by 5 bases and J by 1 base. Germline CDR1 and CDR2: LGHNA and YNFKEQ. The CDR3 covers 14 residues.

The chain employs TRBV4-1 and TRBJ2-7, with a possible D match to TRBD1 (5 bases). This CDR3 is 15 amino acids long. The V and J ends lost 4 bases and 4 bases respectively, with 17 bases between them. From germline, CDR1 is MGHRA and CDR2 YSYEKL. The CDR3 region has the DNA TGCGCCAGCAGCCTCGATAAGGCAGGGCGTTACGAGCAGTACTTC. Translation: CASSLDKAGRYEQYF.